This TCR beta chain was captured by sequencing in a study of T cells in Graves' hyperthyroidism and ophthalmopathy. The CDR3 runs 13 residues. With 6 bases removed from V and 6 bases from J, the gap between germline ends came to 15 bases. The germline gives CDR1 MNHNS, CDR2 SASEGT. This clonotype has just a few counts. Using RNA transcripts as the source, TCR beta CDR3 regions were amplified. The TCR CDR3 was amplified in a first-round RT-PCR using the HTBI primer set. One entry per CDR3 protein, called by TCRdb with MiXCR from the multiplex PCR reads. The sample contains 250,000 to 350,000 distinct CDR3 sequences, around a sixth of which appear only once.

The source material was blood. The rearrangement uses TRBV6-1 and TRBJ2-7; D is perhaps TRBD1 (7 bases). This clonotype was obtained from a young man with Graves' hyperthyroidism. The chain's CDR3 is CASRMTGTREQYF. The CDR3 DNA follows: TGTGCCAGCAGGATGACAGGGACTCGCGAGCAGTACTTC.